One and the same sample provided the 9 T cell receptor beta chains below, sequenced in a study of blood T cell repertoires in COVID-19. Here immunoSEQ multiplex PCR was the method, and the copy in TCRdb shows in-frame clones only, minus some. There are 200,000 to 250,000 clones in the sample; about 90% occur only once, and less than 0.9% lies in the top ten. The sample consisted of PBMCs or T cells enriched from blood (not recorded which). The receptors here all came from a man aged 45-60 years who had been exposed to COVID-19.

The rearrangement links TRBV19 to TRBJ2-1; 10 nucleotides line up with TRBD2. Unmatched junction bases numbered 9, after V lost 5 bases and J lost 2 bases. The length of the CDR3 is 17 residues. Looked up from germline, CDR1 is LNHDA and CDR2 is SQIVND (reference sequence). In nucleotides, the CDR3 is TGTGCCAGTAGTCCTACGACTAGCGGGCTTACCTACAATGAGCAGTTCTTC. As protein: CASSPTTSGLTYNEQFF.

The chain is built from TRBV12-3 or TRBV12-4 and TRBJ1-2; D gene uncertain. This CDR3 comprises 12 residues. V was shortened by 2 bases and J by 8 bases, with 9 bases between the two germline ends. The CDR3 coding sequence is TGTGCCAGCAGTTTAATAGGAGAGGGCTACACCTTC. It specifies CASSLIGEGYTF.

The chain couples TRBV7-8 to TRBJ2-1; 12 nucleotides align to TRBD1. This CDR3 comprises 14 residues. V shed 3 bases, J shed 8 bases, and the junction held 2 bases outside the gene matches. CDR1 is SGHVS, CDR2 FQNEAQ, per germline. The CDR3 coding sequence is TGTGCCAGCAGCTTGGGACAGGGGGCAGATGAGCAGTTCTTC. It yields the protein CASSLGQGADEQFF.

The V call is TRBV28, the J call TRBJ1-2; 9 nucleotides match TRBD1. CDR1 MDHEN and CDR2 SYDVKM come from the germline V gene. The CDR3 covers 15 residues. J gave up 4 bases and V 6 bases, and 9 bases lay outside the gene matches. DNA of the CDR3: TGTGCCAGCAGATCTCGGGACAGGGCCTTCTATGGCTACACCTTC. This translates into CASRSRDRAFYGYTF.

This chain joins TRBV2 and TRBJ2-5; 12 bases agree with TRBD2. This CDR3 region has 17 residues. The V gene's germline CDR1 is SNHLY and CDR2 FYNNEI. V was pared by 4 bases and J by 5 bases, with 11 bases of the junction left unmatched. CDR3 bases: TGTGCCAGCAGTGGACCCAGGACTAGCGGGATGTTGGAGACCCAGTACTTC. Protein: CASSGPRTSGMLETQYF. Together with reference TRBV2 and TRBJ2-5, the CDR3 gives the full variable domain: EPEVTQTPSHQVTQMGQEVILRCVPISNHLYFYWYRQILGQKVEFLVSFYNNEISEKSEIFDDQFSVERPDGSNFTLKIRSTKLEDSAMYFCASSGPRTSGMLETQYFGPGTRLLVL.

This sequence joins TRBV30 and TRBJ1-1; D is undetermined. Between the trimmed V and J ends, which lost 0 bases and 1 base, there was a span of 6 bases. The CDR3 loop spans 13 amino acids. The germline V gene has CDR1 GTSNPN and CDR2 SVGIG (reference sequence). CDR3 loop: CAWSVLRNTEAFF. In nucleotides, the CDR3 is TGTGCCTGGAGTGTACTGCGGAACACTGAAGCTTTCTTT. Variable domain in full (rest from reference TRBV30 and TRBJ1-1): SQTIHQWPATLVQPVGSPLSLECTVEGTSNPNLYWYRQAAGRGLQLLFYSVGIGQISSEVPQNLSASRPQDRQFILSSKKLLLSDSGFYLCAWSVLRNTEAFFGQGTRLTVV.

The chain employs TRBV5-1 and TRBJ1-1; D gene ambiguous. CDR1 and CDR2 from the germline V gene are SGHRS and YFSETQ. V lost 1 base, J lost 3 bases, and 7 bases lay in between. The CDR3 totals 13 residues. CDR3 sequence: CASSLLVDTEAFF. The DNA of the CDR3 is TGCGCCAGCAGCTTGTTAGTGGACACTGAAGCTTTCTTT. Variable domain in full (rest from reference TRBV5-1 and TRBJ1-1): KAGVTQTPRYLIKTRGQQVTLSCSPISGHRSVSWYQQTPGQGLQFLFEYFSETQRNKGNFPGRFSGRQFSNSRSEMNVSTLELGDSALYLCASSLLVDTEAFFGQGTRLTVV.

The chain recombines TRBV19 with TRBJ2-3; D may be TRBD2 (5 bases). The CDR3 has 14 residues. The germline CDR1 and CDR2 sequences are LNHDA and SQIVND (reference sequence). The V end lost 3 bases, the J end lost 4 bases, and 11 bases lay between the germline ends. This CDR3 is CASSMNPEADTQYF. The CDR3 DNA reads TGTGCCAGTAGTATGAACCCGGAGGCAGATACGCAGTATTTT.

This sequence joins TRBV27 and TRBJ1-2, with 7 bases that match TRBD1. Germline V lookup: CDR1 MNHEY, CDR2 SMNVEV (reference sequence). The junction had 6 bases not matched to a gene; V was cut back by 2 bases and J by 6 bases. This CDR3 spans 14 amino acids. This CDR3 reads CASSLLAGGDGYTF. The DNA for the CDR3 is TGTGCCAGCAGTTTACTTGCAGGGGGTGATGGCTACACCTTC.